This TCR beta chain was retrieved from a study of T cell responses to AZD1222 COVID-19 vaccine. Turning to the study itself: Second-dose recipients at about 4 or about 12 weeks were treated as one pooled group.

Here immunoSEQ multiplex PCR was the method, and the copy in TCRdb shows in-frame clones only, minus some. The top ten hold around 0.96% of the sample, which has roughly 160,000 clones, 93% seen once. General study findings and limits: Researchers report vaccine-associated CD4 TCRs spanning spike, with dominance at 160-218 and 743-854. Repertoires were obtained solely post-peak T cell response. Donors were chiefly white British, with a greater number of females, and clonal diversity was perhaps underestimated.

This clone occurred once. Its antigen remains unidentified. The CDR3 runs 15 residues. CDR1 and CDR2 from the germline V gene are LNHDA and SQIVND (reference sequence). V lost 4 bases and J lost 4; bases outside the gene matches: 6. The source was peripheral blood, collected on day 0 of AZD1222 vaccination. The TCR sequence derives from an adult in good health. This chain connects TRBV19 to TRBJ2-2, with 7 bases that match TRBD1. CDR3 residues: CASSSSGTVTGELFF. Here the CDR3 DNA reads TGTGCCAGTAGTAGCTCCGGGACAGTCACCGGGGAGCTGTTTTTT.